A selection of T cell receptor beta chains follows, all from one sample in a study of PD-L1 blockade in urothelial cancer. Profiled with immunoSEQ multiplex PCR; TCRdb holds only in-frame clones, not every one. Among about 90,000 clones listed, roughly 83% were seen once. The sequencing used PBMCs, collected around atezolizumab (anti-PD-L1) treatment. These TCRs come from a man between 65 and 79 years old with urothelial cancer. Each CDR3 is given with its conserved first and last residue. A D gene is named only where the DNA matches it firmly. Clone size is not always given. Where it is, it says once, few, many or a class for expanded clones.

d_call	v_call	j_call	clone_size	cdr3_nt	cdr3_aa
NA	TRBV5-3	TRBJ2-7	NA	TGTGCCAGATATTACTACGAGCAGTACTTC	CARYYYEQYF
NA	TRBV2	TRBJ2-7	NA	TGTGCCAGCAGTGAAAGCGTTGGCAGGGGGGCCTACGAGCAGTACTTC	CASSESVGRGAYEQYF
TRBD2	TRBV27	TRBJ2-1	NA	TGTGCCAGCAGTTTACGGGGCGGGAGCGGCTTATTTACCAATGAGCAGTTCTTC	CASSLRGGSGLFTNEQFF
TRBD2	TRBV30	TRBJ2-1	NA	TGTGCCTGGAGGGGGCGGCGGGAGGGGTCTCAGTTCTTC	CAWRGRREGSQFF
TRBD1	TRBV15	TRBJ2-7	NA	TGTGCCACCAGCAGGACAGGGGTCTTCCACGAGCAGTACTTC	CATSRTGVFHEQYF
TRBD1	TRBV5-4	TRBJ2-7	NA	TGTGCCAGCAGCACCCGGGACAGGGTCTACGAGCAGTACTTC	CASSTRDRVYEQYF
TRBD2	TRBV6-6	TRBJ2-1	once	TGTGCCAGCAGTTACCCTGGACTAGCGGGAGAAAGGCAGTTCTTC	CASSYPGLAGERQFF
TRBD1	TRBV7-2	TRBJ2-7	NA	TGTGCCAGCAGCAAGGACAGGGGCCGAGAGCAGTACTTC	CASSKDRGREQYF
NA	TRBV7-2	TRBJ2-5	NA	TGTGCCAGCAGCTTAGCGCCCCAGGGGGAGACCCAGTACTTC	CASSLAPQGETQYF
TRBD1	TRBV11-2	TRBJ1-5	NA	TGTGCCAGCAGCTTAGTAGGGACAGGGGTAGGTCAGCCCCAGCATTTT	CASSLVGTGVGQPQHF
NA	TRBV27	TRBJ2-7	NA	TGTGCCAGCAGCCGCGATGGGCAGGGGAATTCCTACGAGCAGTACTTC	CASSRDGQGNSYEQYF
TRBD1	TRBV5-6	TRBJ2-4	NA	TGTGCCAGCGGCTGGACAGGGGACCCGAAAAACATTCAGTACTTC	CASGWTGDPKNIQYF
NA	TRBV19	TRBJ1-2	NA	TGTGCCAGTAGTTTCGACATCTATGGCTACACCTTC	CASSFDIYGYTF
TRBD1	TRBV7-8	TRBJ2-4	NA	TGTGCCAGCAGCTCAGCCGGGACAGGGTCGTTTAACATTCAGTACTTC	CASSSAGTGSFNIQYF
NA	TRBV7-9	TRBJ2-1	NA	TGTGCCAGCAGCCAGGGGACCGGTGCGGATGAGCAGTTCTTC	CASSQGTGADEQFF
TRBD1	TRBV2	TRBJ2-6	NA	TGTGCCAGCAGTGGGGACAGGGAGGGGTCTGGGGCCAACGTCCTGACTTTC	CASSGDREGSGANVLTF
TRBD1	TRBV7-9	TRBJ2-5	medium-sized	TGTGCCAGCAGCCGGGACAGGATGGCAGAGACCCAGTACTTC	CASSRDRMAETQYF
NA	TRBV7-2	TRBJ1-1	once	TGTGCCAGCAGTGACTGGAACACTGAAGCTTTCTTT	CASSDWNTEAFF
TRBD1	TRBV27	TRBJ2-7	NA	TGTGCCAGCAGTACAGGGGGCTCGGTGCAGTACTTC	CASSTGGSVQYF
NA	TRBV19	TRBJ1-5	NA	TGTGCCAGTAGTATTAGCGGGGATAGCAATCAGCCCCAGCATTTT	CASSISGDSNQPQHF
NA	TRBV2	TRBJ1-4	NA	TGTGCCAGCAAATCAGGGATTGCAACTAATGAAAAACTGTTTTTT	CASKSGIATNEKLFF
TRBD1	TRBV6-6	TRBJ1-5	once	TGTGCCAGCAGACCACAGGGGGCTAGCAATCAGCCCCAGCATTTT	CASRPQGASNQPQHF
TRBD1	TRBV27	TRBJ2-5	NA	TGTGCCAGCAGTTTACCCCCGGGACAGGGGGAGACCCAGTACTTC	CASSLPPGQGETQYF
TRBD2	TRBV7-7	TRBJ2-7	NA	TGTGCCAGCAGCTTGGCGGGGGGCGAGCAGTACTTC	CASSLAGGEQYF
NA	TRBV12-5	TRBJ1-4	NA	TGTGCTAGTGCGGGGGGTAATGAAAAACTGTTTTTT	CASAGGNEKLFF
TRBD2	TRBV10-3	TRBJ2-3	NA	TGTGCCATCAGTGAGTCGATAGCGGGGCCCCCAGATACGCAGTATTTT	CAISESIAGPPDTQYF
NA	TRBV7-6	TRBJ2-1	NA	TGTGCCAGCAGCTTAGCTGGTGGTAGCTCTAATGAGCAGTTCTTC	CASSLAGGSSNEQFF
NA	TRBV19	TRBJ1-2	once	TGTGCCAGTGGGGGGGACAACTATGGCTACACCTTC	CASGGDNYGYTF
TRBD2	TRBV10-3	TRBJ2-1	NA	TGTGCCATCAGTGCGACTAGCGGGAGCTACAATGAGCAGTTCTTC	CAISATSGSYNEQFF
NA	TRBV4-2	TRBJ2-2	NA	TGTGCCAGCAGCCAAGATTGGGGAGGCACCGGGGAGCTGTTTTTT	CASSQDWGGTGELFF
NA	TRBV18	TRBJ2-3	NA	TGTGCCAGCTCACCAGGGGCCGGAGATACGCAGTATTTT	CASSPGAGDTQYF
NA	TRBV5-1	TRBJ2-2	NA	TGCGCCAGCAGCTTACGGGAGCCCGTAGGGACCGGGGAGCTGTTTTTT	CASSLREPVGTGELFF
TRBD2	TRBV20-1	TRBJ2-3	NA	TGCAGTGCCTGGGGGGGGGATACGCAGTATTTT	CSAWGGDTQYF
TRBD2	TRBV7-9	TRBJ2-1	NA	TGTGCCAGCAGCCAGACTAGCGGGAGGGTAACTGAGCAGTTCTTC	CASSQTSGRVTEQFF
NA	TRBV27	TRBJ1-1	NA	TGTGCCAGCAGTCCAATCGGACACCAAGGGAACACTGAAGCTTTCTTT	CASSPIGHQGNTEAFF
NA	TRBV7-2	TRBJ2-6	NA	TGTGCCAGCTCCCAGGAGGGGTCTGGGGCCAACGTCCTGACTTTC	CASSQEGSGANVLTF
NA	TRBV7-9	TRBJ2-3	NA	TGTGCCAGCAGCTTAGGGCAAACAGGAGACAAGTATTTT	CASSLGQTGDKYF
TRBD1	TRBV5-1	TRBJ2-3	NA	TGCGCCAGCAGCCAAGACTCGACAGGGCTAAGCACAGATACGCAGTATTTT	CASSQDSTGLSTDTQYF
NA	TRBV5-6	TRBJ1-1	once	TGTGCCAGCACGCCTCGTGGGGGGATGGGTGAAGCTTTCTTT	CASTPRGGMGEAFF
NA	TRBV14	TRBJ1-2	NA	TGTGCCAGCAGCCGAGGGGGAAGCCCTAACTATGGCTACACCTTC	CASSRGGSPNYGYTF
TRBD1	TRBV5-6	TRBJ1-4	NA	TGTGCCAGCAGCCTTGACAGGGACAACTACCGTAATGAAAAACTGTTTTTT	CASSLDRDNYRNEKLFF
TRBD2	TRBV7-2	TRBJ2-5	NA	TGTGCCAGCAGCCGACAGAGCCGGACTAGAGTTAAAGAGACCCAGTACTTC	CASSRQSRTRVKETQYF
TRBD1	TRBV6-6	TRBJ1-1	NA	TGTGCCAGCAGTCCCTGGAGGACAGGGGAGAACACTGAAGCTTTCTTT	CASSPWRTGENTEAFF
TRBD2	TRBV7-2	TRBJ2-7	NA	TGTGCCAGCACCCTAGGTAGCGGGACCCCCAACTTC	CASTLGSGTPNF
NA	TRBV7-3	TRBJ2-5	NA	TGTGCCAGCAGCCCTATAGCAGCCAAGCAAGAGACCCAGTACTTC	CASSPIAAKQETQYF
NA	TRBV7-9	TRBJ1-1	NA	TGTGCCAGCAGCTTGGGGGGGCTTAGCACTGAAGCTTTCTTT	CASSLGGLSTEAFF
NA	TRBV7-2	TRBJ2-4	once	TGTGCCAGCAGCTTAGTTACGGGGAATACCAAAAACATTCAGTACTTC	CASSLVTGNTKNIQYF
TRBD1	TRBV4-2	TRBJ2-5	NA	TGTGCCAGCAGCCAAGGACAGGGGGCGCGGGAGACCCAGTACTTC	CASSQGQGARETQYF
NA	TRBV7-2	TRBJ2-5	NA	TGTGCCAGCAGCCGGGGCCCGGGAGCCCAGTACTTC	CASSRGPGAQYF
NA	TRBV11-3	TRBJ2-3	NA	TGTGCCAGCAGCTTATCACTCCACGGAGATACGCAGTATTTT	CASSLSLHGDTQYF
NA	TRBV6-6	TRBJ2-2	few	TGTGCCAGCAGTTACCTAGCCGGGAGTCCCGGGGAGCTGTTTTTT	CASSYLAGSPGELFF
TRBD2	TRBV15	TRBJ2-3	NA	TGTGCCACCAGCATAGGGGGTCTAGCGGGAGCAGATACGCAGTATTTT	CATSIGGLAGADTQYF
NA	TRBV4-2	TRBJ2-2	NA	TGTGCCAGCAGCGAGAGCGGGACCGGGGAGCTGTTTTTT	CASSESGTGELFF
NA	TRBV6-5	TRBJ2-3	few	TGTGCCAGCAGCTTACTCGGGGAGAGCACAGATACGCAGTATTTT	CASSLLGESTDTQYF
NA	TRBV5-4	TRBJ2-2	NA	TGTGCCAGCAGCCCTGGAGGGTATACGAACACCGGGGAGCTGTTTTTT	CASSPGGYTNTGELFF
TRBD1	TRBV27	TRBJ1-2	NA	TGTGCCAGCAGTGCCAGCACAGGGGGCTATGGCTACACCTTC	CASSASTGGYGYTF
NA	TRBV5-5	TRBJ1-6	NA	TGTGCCAGCACCCCTCGCGGAGTCGGAGGTAATTCACCCCTCCACTTT	CASTPRGVGGNSPLHF
NA	TRBV14	TRBJ2-2	NA	TGTGCCAGCAGCCAAGTCCCGGGATTGGCCGGGGAGCTGTTTTTT	CASSQVPGLAGELFF
NA	TRBV7-9	TRBJ2-7	NA	TGTGCCAGCAGCTTAGTACAGTACGAGCAGTACTTC	CASSLVQYEQYF
TRBD2	TRBV10-2	TRBJ2-6	NA	TGCGCCAGCACAGGACTAGCGGGGGCCTCTGGGGCCAACGTCCTGACTTTC	CASTGLAGASGANVLTF